This T cell receptor beta chain was profiled in a study of T cell responses to AZD1222 COVID-19 vaccine. Study findings and constraints: In a largely white British group with more females than males, clonal diversity was possibly underestimated. Every sample of the repertoires postdated the peak T cell response. Nearly half of spike-specific TCRs reportedly go after variant regions that carry no mutations.

Comment on this clone: Its antigen remains unidentified.

The method was immunoSEQ multiplex PCR; TCRdb's version includes in-frame clones alone and lacks a portion of them. The data show approximately 110,000 clones, roughly nine tenths seen once. The sample in question was peripheral blood, obtained on day 0 of AZD1222 vaccination. The source of this sequence is an adult in good health.

CDR3: CASSIVGRDRGAYEQYF. As DNA, the CDR3 is TGTGCCAGTAGTATAGTCGGGCGGGACAGGGGCGCCTACGAGCAGTACTTC. The chain has TRBV19 and TRBJ2-7; 10 bases map to TRBD1. V dropped 1 base and J dropped 2; count of bases not matched to a gene: 8. Germline-derived CDR1 and CDR2 are LNHDA and SQIVND (reference sequence). The CDR3 contains 17 residues.